The 15 T cell receptor beta chains presented below share a single source sample, sequenced in a study of cytomegalovirus exposure and HLA in healthy donors. TCRdb's copy holds only in-frame clones and misses some; the assay was immunoSEQ multiplex PCR. Of 150,000 or so clones in the sample, 89% are singletons; the top ten hold over 8.5%. The sample comprised PBMCs. These TCRs come from a woman under 30 in good health and CMV-seropositive.

The genes are TRBV30 and TRBJ2-1, with 7 nucleotides matching TRBD1. The CDR3 has 13 amino acids. The junction had 6 bases not matched to a gene; V was cut back by 4 bases and J by 6 bases. The germline V gene has CDR1 GTSNPN and CDR2 SVGIG (reference sequence). CDR3 in DNA: TGTGCCTGGACGACAGGGCAATCCAATGAGCAGTTCTTC. Translated, it gives CAWTTGQSNEQFF.

V is TRBV5-1 and J is TRBJ2-3, with 7 bases aligning to TRBD1. V lost 3 bases, J lost 5 bases, and 6 bases stayed unmatched. The CDR3 is made up of 14 amino acids. CDR1 is SGHRS and CDR2 is YFSETQ in the germline V gene. Written as DNA, the CDR3 is TGCGCCAGCAGCTCACAGGGGTTTGTAGATACGCAGTATTTT. Protein product: CASSSQGFVDTQYF.

The V gene is TRBV7-8, the J gene TRBJ2-5, with D possibly TRBD1 on 5 matching bases. The V and J ends lost 1 base and 2 bases respectively, with 14 bases between them. The germline gives CDR1 SGHVS, CDR2 FQNEAQ. The CDR3 length is 16 residues. In DNA form, the CDR3 reads TGTGCCAGCAGCTTAGGCGTGGACACTAAACAAGAGACCCAGTACTTC. Protein sequence: CASSLGVDTKQETQYF. Drawing the rest from reference TRBV7-8 and TRBJ2-5, the complete variable domain is GAGVSQSPRYKVAKRGQDVALRCDPISGHVSLFWYQQALGQGPEFLTYFQNEAQLDKSGLPSDRFFAERPEGSVSTLKIQRTQQEDSAVYLCASSLGVDTKQETQYFGPGTRLLVL.

V is TRBV7-9 and J is TRBJ1-4; 9 positions match TRBD1. This CDR3 has 14 residues. In germline, CDR1 is SEHNR, CDR2 FQNEAQ (reference sequence). The J segment lost 6 bases and the V segment lost 3 bases, leaving 2 bases of the junction unmatched. Here the CDR3 DNA reads TGTGCCAGCAGCTTGACAGGGGGAGATGAAAAACTGTTTTTT. As protein: CASSLTGGDEKLFF.

The V call is TRBV7-8, the J call TRBJ2-7, with D perhaps matching TRBD1 (6 bases). Per germline, CDR1 SGHVS and CDR2 FQNEAQ. The CDR3 consists of 14 residues. Trimming removed 5 bases from V and 3 bases from J, with 14 bases in between. This chain's CDR3 is CASSRGQTYYEQYF. CDR3 bases: TGTGCCAGCAGCCGCGGACAGACATACTACGAGCAGTACTTC.

The chain couples TRBV7-3 to TRBJ2-5; TRBD2 might be the D (5 bases). The CDR3 has 14 residues. CDR1 and CDR2 (germline): SGHTA, FQGTGA. Trimming left V 2 bases short and J 6 bases short, with 13 bases between. Here the CDR3 reads CASSLESGGKTQYF. CDR3 nucleotide sequence: TGTGCCAGCAGCTTAGAATCAGGAGGCAAGACCCAGTACTTC.

This clone has just a few counts. The rearrangement joins TRBV19 to TRBJ2-3; a possible D gene is TRBD2 (6 bases). The CDR3 sequence is 13 residues long. V was shortened by 6 bases and J by 4 bases, with 11 bases between the two germline ends. Looked up from germline, CDR1 is LNHDA and CDR2 is SQIVND (reference sequence). The CDR3 DNA sequence: TGTGCCAGTAGAGAGACTAGTCCAGATACGCAGTATTTT. It specifies CASRETSPDTQYF.

The V and J genes are TRBV18 and TRBJ2-1, with TRBD2 identical over 7 bases. The CDR3 is 18 amino acids. Germline loops: CDR1 KGHSH, CDR2 LQKENI. After removal of 3 bases from V and 4 bases from J, the junction contained 15 bases not matched to a gene. CDR3 sequence: CASSPRTIAGGTYNEQFF. CDR3 DNA: TGTGCCAGCTCACCCAGAACCATAGCCGGGGGGACTTACAATGAGCAGTTCTTC.

The chain links TRBV4-1 to TRBJ1-5; 9 nucleotides line up with TRBD1. This CDR3 is built from 16 residues. CDR1 and CDR2 from the germline V gene are MGHRA and YSYEKL. After removal of 1 base from V and 2 bases from J, the junction contained 3 bases not matched to a gene. The CDR3 coding sequence is TGCGCCAGCAGCCAAGGACAGGGGGTTGGCAATCAGCCCCAGCATTTT. As protein: CASSQGQGVGNQPQHF.

The chain couples TRBV7-2 to TRBJ1-2; the D gene is possibly TRBD1 (6 bases). V was trimmed by 8 bases and J by 4 bases, leaving 20 bases between them. Looked up from germline, CDR1 is SGHTA and CDR2 is FQGNSA. The length of the CDR3 is 15 residues. The CDR3 nucleotides are TGTGCCAGCCGCCAGCCGAACAGGGTCGGCTATGGCTACACCTTC. It encodes CASRQPNRVGYGYTF.

The chain is built from TRBV6-5 and TRBJ1-1, with D perhaps TRBD1 (6 bases). The CDR3 sequence is 16 residues long. Germline V CDR1 and CDR2: MNHEY, SVGAGI. The V gene lost 0 bases and the J gene lost 1 base, with 12 bases spanning the gap. CDR3 sequence: CASSYSDTGTNTEAFF. As DNA, the CDR3 is TGTGCCAGCAGTTACTCGGATACAGGGACGAACACTGAAGCTTTCTTT.

The chain combines TRBV4-2 with TRBJ2-3, with TRBD2 matching over 16 bases. The CDR3 loop spans 18 amino acids. Trimming cost V 0 bases and J 4 bases; bases outside gene matches: 4. CDR1 is LGHNA, CDR2 YNFKEQ, per germline. The chain's CDR3 is CASSQDPGLAGGADTQYF. The CDR3 DNA is TGTGCCAGCAGCCAAGACCCGGGACTAGCGGGGGGGGCAGATACGCAGTATTTT.

The genes are TRBV7-2 and TRBJ1-2; 7 bases align to TRBD1. Germline V CDR1 and CDR2: SGHTA, FQGNSA. The ends lost 5 bases at V and 2 bases at J; junction bases unmatched: 11. The CDR3 contains 16 residues. The DNA for the CDR3 is TGTGCCAGCAGCCCCGGGGTGGGGACAGTGAACTATGGCTACACCTTC. It is translated as CASSPGVGTVNYGYTF. Combining the CDR3 with reference TRBV7-2 and TRBJ1-2 gives the whole variable domain GAGVSQSPSNKVTEKGKDVELRCDPISGHTALYWYRQSLGQGLEFLIYFQGNSAPDKSGLPSDRFSAERTGGSVSTLTIQRTQQEDSAVYLCASSPGVGTVNYGYTFGSGTRLTVV.

This clone was seen once. This sequence joins TRBV7-6 and TRBJ1-4, with D perhaps matching TRBD1 (5 bases). V lost 5 bases, J lost 6 bases, and 10 bases lay in between. Germline-derived CDR1 and CDR2 are SGHVS and FNYEAQ. The CDR3 covers 13 residues. The CDR3 sequence: CASSGAGYEKLFF. The CDR3 DNA sequence: TGTGCCAGCAGCGGGGCAGGGTATGAAAAACTGTTTTTT.

The V and J genes are TRBV9 and TRBJ1-1, with 7 bases matching TRBD1. There are 15 residues in the CDR3. Germline V gene lookup returns CDR1 SGDLS and CDR2 YYNGEE. V dropped 1 base and J dropped 1; count of bases not matched to a gene: 4. The CDR3 nucleotides read TGTGCCAGCAGCGTAAAAACAGGGGCGAACACTGAAGCTTTCTTT. Its translation: CASSVKTGANTEAFF.